This T cell receptor (beta chain) was profiled in a study of blood T cell repertoires in COVID-19. Study-level information: There were acute and convalescent COVID-19 samples, and they came from the United States, Italy and Spain. PBMCs, B-cell-depleted T cells, or T cells were the source of the cDNA or gDNA that made up the material.

As processed by the authors: The assay estimated nucleated cells by amplifying reference gene primers. Here immunoSEQ multiplex PCR was the method, and the copy in TCRdb shows in-frame clones only, minus some. V, J and clone size reflect that table, while D and trimming were determined from the DNA. Among about 80,000 clones listed, roughly 85% were seen once. J was trimmed by 3 bases and V by 4 bases; bases with no gene match: 7. Per the germline V gene, CDR1 is MNHNS and CDR2 is SASEGT. The CDR3 totals 16 residues. This TCR derives from a woman aged 70 to 79 with acute or convalescent COVID-19. Specimen: peripheral blood. This chain connects TRBV6-1 to TRBJ1-2; 11 positions agree with TRBD1. Here the CDR3 reads CASSVYGTGGDYGYTF. The CDR3 nucleotides are TGTGCCAGCAGTGTTTACGGGACAGGGGGTGACTATGGCTACACCTTC.